The 3 T cell receptor beta chains presented below share a single source sample, sequenced in a study of T cell responses to AZD1222 COVID-19 vaccine. Repertoires were generated with immunoSEQ multiplex PCR, while TCRdb's copy carries only in-frame clones and drops some. The sample holds about 210,000 clones, 92% seen once. Sequenced here: peripheral blood, sampled on day 0 of AZD1222 vaccination. The receptor source for this set is an adult in good health.

The V and J genes are TRBV5-4 and TRBJ1-6; D call uncertain. Trimming pared 3 bases from V and 7 bases from J, leaving 11 bases between. The germline V gene has CDR1 SGHNT and CDR2 YYREEE (reference sequence). This CDR3 has 14 amino acids. CDR3 in DNA: TGTGCCAGCAGCTCCCGATTGGGGAATTCACCCCTCCACTTT. It yields the protein CASSSRLGNSPLHF. The full variable domain, completed using reference TRBV5-4 and TRBJ1-6, is ETGVTQSPTHLIKTRGQQVTLRCSSQSGHNTVSWYQQALGQGPQFIFQYYREEENGRGNFPPRFSGLQFPNYSSELNVNALELDDSALYLCASSSRLGNSPLHFGNGTRLTVT.

This chain joins TRBV7-9 and TRBJ1-5, with a tentative D call TRBD1 (6 bases). Trimming left V 5 bases short and J 3 bases short, with 20 bases between. The V gene's germline CDR1 is SEHNR and CDR2 FQNEAQ (reference sequence). This CDR3 region has 17 residues. Here the CDR3 DNA reads TGTGCCAGCAGCCCCGGGGGGCTTGGTAGGGACAATCAGCCCCAGCATTTT. It yields the protein CASSPGGLGRDNQPQHF.

V gene TRBV29-1 combines with J gene TRBJ2-7; 9 bases are shared with TRBD1. Per germline, CDR1 SQVTM and CDR2 ANQGSEA. V lost 6 bases, J lost 3 bases, and 3 bases stayed unmatched. The CDR3 is 12 amino acids. The chain's CDR3 is CSVQGANYEQYF. DNA for the CDR3: TGCAGCGTACAGGGGGCGAACTACGAGCAGTACTTC.